This T cell receptor beta chain is drawn from a study of T-cell memory formation after mild COVID-19. The germline V gene encodes CDR1 ENHRY and CDR2 SYGVKD. V was shortened by 6 bases and J by 4 bases, with 24 bases between the two germline ends. The CDR3 loop spans 17 amino acids. This clonotype was observed a handful of times. Using constant-segment primers, 5'RACE produced TCR alpha and TCR beta cDNA libraries carrying sample barcodes and UMIs. TCRdb reanalysed the 5' RACE reads using MiXCR and keeps one entry per CDR3 protein. The repertoire holds 280,000 or so distinct CDR3 sequences, with over 7% as singletons.

The clonotype originates from a man younger than 35 who had mild COVID-19 (a few samples of this study predate the infection). Cell type and time point are not known. Sequenced input: PBMCs or a T cell subset sorted from them (not recorded which). This chain connects TRBV10-3 to TRBJ1-2; the D gene is possibly TRBD1 (5 bases). This CDR3 is CAISAMGPGSNGYGYTF. The CDR3 DNA is TGTGCCATCAGCGCCATGGGACCCGGGTCGAATGGCTATGGCTACACCTTC.